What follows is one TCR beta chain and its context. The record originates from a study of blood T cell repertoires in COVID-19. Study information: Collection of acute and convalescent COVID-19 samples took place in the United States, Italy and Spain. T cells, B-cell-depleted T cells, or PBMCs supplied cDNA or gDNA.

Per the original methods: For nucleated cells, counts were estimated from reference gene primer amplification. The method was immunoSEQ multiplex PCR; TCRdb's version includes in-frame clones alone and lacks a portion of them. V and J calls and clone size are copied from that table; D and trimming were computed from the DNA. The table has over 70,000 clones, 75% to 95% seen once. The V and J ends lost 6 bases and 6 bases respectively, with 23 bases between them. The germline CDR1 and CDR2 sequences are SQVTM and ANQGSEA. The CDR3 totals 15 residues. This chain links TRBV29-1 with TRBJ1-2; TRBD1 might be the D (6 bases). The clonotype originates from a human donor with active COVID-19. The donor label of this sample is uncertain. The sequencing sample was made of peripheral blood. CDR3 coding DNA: TGCAGCGTCGTTCACCGGGCCCAAAAGGGGGATGGCTACACCTTC. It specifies CSVVHRAQKGDGYTF.